The rows below give T cell receptor beta chains drawn from one sample of a study of Ad26.COV2.S vaccination and SARS-CoV-2 variants. Data came from immunoSEQ multiplex PCR; TCRdb stores just in-frame clones and leaves some out. The profile shows 360,000 or so clones, about nine tenths of them singletons. Sequenced here: peripheral blood, sampled in a trial of Ad26.COV2.S vaccine versus placebo. The source is a person aged 18-65 years who received the Ad26.COV2.S COVID-19 vaccine or a placebo. Both conserved end residues are part of each CDR3. D genes are given only for firm matches. Rows may omit the clone size; those that give it use once, few, many or a size class.

size: .; V: TRBV3-1/TRBV3-2; J: TRBJ1-1; D: .; CDR3: CASSTRGGYTEAFF; DNA: TGTGCCAGCAGCACACGGGGGGGGTACACTGAAGCTTTCTTT
size: .; V: TRBV7-8; J: TRBJ2-7; D: .; CDR3: CASSLARTVDLFYEQYF; DNA: TGTGCCAGCAGCTTAGCGAGGACAGTCGATCTATTCTACGAGCAGTACTTC
size: .; V: TRBV4-1; J: TRBJ2-5; D: TRBD1; CDR3: CASSQGRPGGGKTQYF; DNA: TGCGCCAGCAGCCAAGGCCGACCAGGGGGCGGGAAGACCCAGTACTTC
size: .; V: TRBV30; J: TRBJ1-5; D: .; CDR3: CAWSGGNNQPQHF; DNA: TGTGCCTGGAGTGGGGGTAACAATCAGCCCCAGCATTTT
size: .; V: TRBV19; J: TRBJ1-2; D: .; CDR3: CASNRDKANYGYTF; DNA: TGTGCCAGCAACCGGGACAAAGCTAACTATGGCTACACCTTC
size: .; V: TRBV7-9; J: TRBJ1-6; D: .; CDR3: CASSQGNSPLHF; DNA: TGTGCCAGCAGCCAGGGGAATTCACCCCTCCACTTT
size: .; V: TRBV2; J: TRBJ2-3; D: .; CDR3: CASKASVDTDTQYF; DNA: TGTGCCAGCAAGGCTAGCGTAGACACAGATACGCAGTATTTT
size: .; V: TRBV2; J: TRBJ1-5; D: .; CDR3: CASSEVGRRNQPQHF; DNA: TGTGCCAGCAGTGAAGTTGGGCGGCGCAATCAGCCCCAGCATTTT
size: .; V: TRBV7-2; J: TRBJ2-7; D: TRBD2; CDR3: CASSFMSGGAAIFYEQYF; DNA: TGTGCCAGCAGCTTCATGAGCGGGGGGGCCGCGATTTTCTACGAGCAGTACTTC
size: .; V: TRBV29-1; J: TRBJ2-3; D: TRBD2; CDR3: CSVGRGGPDTQYF; DNA: TGCAGCGTTGGGCGGGGGGGCCCAGATACGCAGTATTTT
size: .; V: TRBV7-9; J: TRBJ1-2; D: .; CDR3: CASQRRGGGNYGYTF; DNA: TGTGCCAGCCAACGGCGGGGGGGTGGTAACTATGGCTACACCTTC
size: .; V: TRBV5-1; J: TRBJ2-1; D: TRBD1; CDR3: CASSTQTGGNEQFF; DNA: TGCGCCAGCAGCACTCAGACAGGGGGCAATGAGCAGTTCTTC
size: .; V: TRBV6-2/TRBV6-3; J: TRBJ1-2; D: .; CDR3: CASSYIRGLDGYTF; DNA: TGTGCCAGCAGTTATATCCGAGGGTTGGACGGCTACACCTTC
size: .; V: TRBV7-2; J: TRBJ2-1; D: .; CDR3: CASSLGWGNEQFF; DNA: TGTGCCAGCAGCTTAGGATGGGGGAATGAGCAGTTCTTC
size: .; V: TRBV7-3; J: TRBJ1-1; D: .; CDR3: CASSLSGMTEAFF; DNA: TGTGCCAGCAGCTTATCCGGGATGACTGAAGCTTTCTTT
size: once; V: TRBV6-5; J: TRBJ1-2; D: .; CDR3: CASSQSWGNYGYTF; DNA: TGTGCCAGCAGCCAATCGTGGGGCAACTATGGCTACACCTTC
size: .; V: TRBV7-9; J: TRBJ1-1; D: TRBD1; CDR3: CASSNRGSTEAFF; DNA: TGTGCCAGCAGCAACAGGGGTTCCACTGAAGCTTTCTTT
size: .; V: TRBV5-4; J: TRBJ1-1; D: .; CDR3: CASSANTGNQAFF; DNA: TGTGCCAGCAGCGCCAATACGGGTAACCAAGCTTTCTTT
size: .; V: TRBV11-1; J: TRBJ1-1; D: .; CDR3: CASSLAVRNTEAFF; DNA: TGTGCCAGCAGCTTAGCGGTGAGGAACACTGAAGCTTTCTTT
size: .; V: TRBV28; J: TRBJ1-6; D: .; CDR3: CASSLGYHNSPLHF; DNA: TGTGCCAGCAGTTTGGGATATCATAATTCACCCCTCCACTTT
size: .; V: TRBV7-2; J: TRBJ2-1; D: TRBD1; CDR3: CASSPTNRGQFF; DNA: TGTGCCAGCAGCCCAACCAACAGGGGGCAGTTCTTC
size: .; V: TRBV7-3; J: TRBJ2-1; D: .; CDR3: CASSLSQWDEQFF; DNA: TGTGCCAGCAGCTTAAGTCAGTGGGATGAGCAGTTCTTC
size: .; V: TRBV2; J: TRBJ2-3; D: TRBD2; CDR3: CASRFSSGGAPDTQYF; DNA: TGTGCCAGCAGGTTTTCTAGCGGGGGGGCCCCAGATACGCAGTATTTT
size: .; V: TRBV19; J: TRBJ1-2; D: .; CDR3: CASSPRGSGYTF; DNA: TGTGCCAGTAGTCCCAGGGGAAGTGGCTACACCTTC
size: .; V: TRBV12-3/TRBV12-4; J: TRBJ2-7; D: .; CDR3: CASSLRRDEQYF; DNA: TGTGCCAGCAGTTTACGACGGGACGAGCAGTACTTC
size: .; V: TRBV5-5; J: TRBJ2-3; D: TRBD1; CDR3: CASSFAGQAADTQYF; DNA: TGTGCCAGCAGCTTCGCGGGACAGGCGGCAGATACGCAGTATTTT
size: .; V: TRBV6-6; J: TRBJ2-7; D: .; CDR3: CASSYSRSYEQYF; DNA: TGTGCCAGCAGTTACTCGAGATCCTACGAGCAGTACTTC
size: .; V: TRBV4-1; J: TRBJ2-7; D: TRBD1; CDR3: CASSRVGGGYEQYF; DNA: TGCGCCAGCAGCCGGGTAGGGGGCGGCTACGAGCAGTACTTC
size: few; V: TRBV7-9; J: TRBJ2-7; D: TRBD2; CDR3: CASSLSGGYEQYF; DNA: TGTGCCAGCAGCTTATCGGGGGGCTACGAGCAGTACTTC
size: .; V: TRBV6-5; J: TRBJ1-1; D: TRBD1; CDR3: CASSYSGRGSNTEAFF; DNA: TGTGCCAGCAGTTACTCCGGCAGGGGGTCGAACACTGAAGCTTTCTTT
size: few; V: TRBV2; J: TRBJ2-5; D: .; CDR3: CASSDPRGGETQYF; DNA: TGTGCCAGCAGTGACCCCCGTGGGGGAGAGACCCAGTACTTC
size: few; V: TRBV5-8; J: TRBJ2-7; D: .; CDR3: CASSLGFWTASYEQYF; DNA: TGTGCCAGCAGCTTGGGCTTCTGGACGGCATCCTACGAGCAGTACTTC
size: .; V: TRBV6-6; J: TRBJ1-2; D: .; CDR3: CASSYVIPGILGYTF; DNA: TGTGCCAGCAGTTACGTTATCCCAGGGATTCTTGGCTACACCTTC
size: .; V: TRBV7-9; J: TRBJ1-5; D: .; CDR3: CASSPTMGGNQPQHF; DNA: TGTGCCAGCAGCCCAACGATGGGAGGCAATCAGCCCCAGCATTTT
size: .; V: TRBV5-1; J: TRBJ2-7; D: .; CDR3: CASSYSDQGVYEQYF; DNA: TGCGCCAGCAGCTATTCCGACCAGGGCGTGTACGAGCAGTACTTC
size: .; V: TRBV5-6; J: TRBJ1-5; D: .; CDR3: CASSLQTGPSNQPQHF; DNA: TGTGCCAGCAGCCTCCAAACAGGCCCTAGCAATCAGCCCCAGCATTTT
size: .; V: TRBV7-9; J: TRBJ2-3; D: .; CDR3: CASSLGGLSDTQYF; DNA: TGTGCCAGCAGCTTAGGGGGACTCTCAGATACGCAGTATTTT
size: .; V: TRBV20-1; J: TRBJ2-7; D: .; CDR3: CSASSGYEQYF; DNA: TGCAGTGCTAGCTCTGGATACGAGCAGTACTTC
size: .; V: TRBV5-8; J: TRBJ2-3; D: .; CDR3: CASSTTAASTDTQYF; DNA: TGTGCCAGCAGTACTACAGCGGCTAGCACAGATACGCAGTATTTT
size: .; V: TRBV12-3/TRBV12-4; J: TRBJ1-4; D: .; CDR3: CASSLDEKLFF; DNA: TGTGCCAGCAGTTTGGATGAGAAACTGTTTTTT
size: .; V: TRBV4-3; J: TRBJ1-2; D: .; CDR3: CASSHGGGANYGYTF; DNA: TGCGCCAGCAGCCATGGGGGAGGGGCTAACTATGGCTACACCTTC
size: few; V: TRBV27; J: TRBJ1-2; D: .; CDR3: CASRNQGSNYGYTF; DNA: TGTGCCAGCAGAAACCAGGGATCTAACTATGGCTACACCTTC
size: .; V: TRBV20-1; J: TRBJ1-5; D: .; CDR3: CSASSFGRAGNQPQHF; DNA: TGCAGTGCTAGTTCGTTCGGGAGGGCCGGCAATCAGCCCCAGCATTTT
size: once; V: TRBV9; J: TRBJ2-5; D: .; CDR3: CASSVGVYQETQYF; DNA: TGTGCCAGCAGCGTAGGGGTGTACCAAGAGACCCAGTACTTC
size: .; V: TRBV3-1/TRBV3-2; J: TRBJ2-7; D: TRBD1; CDR3: CASSQEVGQGYEQYF; DNA: TGTGCCAGCAGCCAAGAGGTGGGACAGGGATACGAGCAGTACTTC
size: .; V: TRBV4-1; J: TRBJ2-5; D: TRBD1; CDR3: CASSQWGTGSQETQYF; DNA: TGCGCCAGCAGCCAATGGGGGACAGGGAGTCAAGAGACCCAGTACTTC
size: .; V: TRBV19; J: TRBJ1-1; D: TRBD1; CDR3: CASSIPSRDRGISTEAFF; DNA: TGTGCCAGTAGTATACCAAGCCGGGACAGGGGAATTAGCACTGAAGCTTTCTTT
size: .; V: TRBV30; J: TRBJ2-7; D: .; CDR3: CAWSPDWAEQYF; DNA: TGTGCCTGGTCCCCTGACTGGGCCGAGCAGTACTTC
size: many; V: TRBV18; J: TRBJ1-5; D: .; CDR3: CASSPGNQPQHF; DNA: TGTGCCAGCTCACCAGGGAATCAGCCCCAGCATTTT
size: .; V: TRBV5-6; J: TRBJ1-4; D: .; CDR3: CASSSTTPAGAHEKLFF; DNA: TGTGCCAGCAGCTCTACCACGCCGGCAGGGGCGCATGAAAAACTGTTTTTT
size: .; V: TRBV5-1; J: TRBJ2-6; D: .; CDR3: CASSPDTASGANVLTF; DNA: TGCGCCAGCAGCCCCGATACAGCCTCTGGGGCCAACGTCCTGACTTTC
size: .; V: TRBV7-3; J: TRBJ2-5; D: TRBD2; CDR3: CASSVIAGRQETQYF; DNA: TGTGCCAGCAGCGTAATAGCGGGGAGACAAGAGACCCAGTACTTC
size: .; V: TRBV6-5; J: TRBJ1-1; D: .; CDR3: CASSRDSVSHTEAFF; DNA: TGTGCCAGCAGCCGGGATTCCGTCTCACACACTGAAGCTTTCTTT
size: .; V: TRBV4-2; J: TRBJ1-5; D: TRBD1; CDR3: CASSQRTGRQPQHF; DNA: TGTGCCAGCAGCCAGAGGACAGGGCGTCAGCCCCAGCATTTT
size: .; V: TRBV5-5; J: TRBJ1-1; D: .; CDR3: CASSITRSTEAFF; DNA: TGTGCCAGCAGCATTACGAGGAGCACTGAAGCTTTCTTT
size: .; V: TRBV9; J: TRBJ2-5; D: TRBD2; CDR3: CASSVAGTSGVETQYF; DNA: TGTGCCAGCAGCGTAGCCGGGACTAGCGGGGTTGAGACCCAGTACTTC
size: .; V: TRBV30; J: TRBJ1-2; D: .; CDR3: CAWSVGRFYGYTF; DNA: TGTGCCTGGAGTGTTGGGCGGTTCTATGGCTACACCTTC
size: once; V: TRBV3-1/TRBV3-2; J: TRBJ1-5; D: .; CDR3: CASSLGVLGSNQPQHF; DNA: TGTGCCAGCAGCCTCGGGGTCCTAGGGAGCAATCAGCCCCAGCATTTT